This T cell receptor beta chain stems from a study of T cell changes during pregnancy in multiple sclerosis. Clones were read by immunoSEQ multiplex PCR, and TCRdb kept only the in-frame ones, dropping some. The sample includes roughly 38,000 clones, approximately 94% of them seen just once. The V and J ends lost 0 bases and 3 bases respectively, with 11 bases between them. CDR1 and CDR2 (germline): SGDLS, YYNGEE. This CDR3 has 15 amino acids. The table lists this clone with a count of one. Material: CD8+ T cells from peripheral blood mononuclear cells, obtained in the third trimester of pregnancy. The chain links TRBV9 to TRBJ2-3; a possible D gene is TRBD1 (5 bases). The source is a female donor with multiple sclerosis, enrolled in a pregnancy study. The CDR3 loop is CASSVGRAGTDTQYF. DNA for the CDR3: TGTGCCAGCAGCGTAGGCAGGGCTGGGACAGATACGCAGTATTTT. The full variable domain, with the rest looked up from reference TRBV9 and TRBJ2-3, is DSGVTQTPKHLITATGQRVTLRCSPRSGDLSVYWYQQSLDQGLQFLIQYYNGEERAKGNILERFSAQQFPDLHSELNLSSLELGDSALYFCASSVGRAGTDTQYFGPGTRLTVL.